This T cell receptor (beta chain) was found in a study of regulatory T cells in long-lasting Graves disease. The CDR3 contains 13 residues. Between the trimmed V and J ends, which lost 2 bases and 6 bases, there was a span of 10 bases. CDR1 is MDHEN and CDR2 is SYDVKM in the germline V gene. The time point: newly diagnosed GD, antithyroid drugs for less than 3 months. Generation of the TCR library employed RNA extracted from PBMCs. This clonotype was seen many times. Construction of the TCR beta libraries employed iRepertoire HTBI primers in conjunction with Arm-PCR of CDR3 regions. As originally analysed: The study identified 50 to 70 TRBV and some 15 TRBJ segments across samples. TCRdb passed the multiplex PCR reads through MiXCR, listing each CDR3 protein once. The V and J calls and clone size come from TCRdb's table, not from the authors' own analysis. The repertoire holds some 450,000 distinct CDR3 sequences, with less than 20% as singletons.

This same sample was also taken into another study, of T cells in Graves' hyperthyroidism and ophthalmopathy.

The chain links TRBV28 to TRBJ1-1; D not certain. The source material was peripheral blood mononuclear cells (PBMCs), sampled at new diagnosis, from a patient treated with antithyroid drugs. The clonotype originates from a woman in her 30s with Graves disease. The CDR3 sequence: CASSLSSSPEAFF. The CDR3 DNA sequence: TGTGCCAGCAGTTTAAGTTCCAGTCCTGAAGCTTTCTTT.